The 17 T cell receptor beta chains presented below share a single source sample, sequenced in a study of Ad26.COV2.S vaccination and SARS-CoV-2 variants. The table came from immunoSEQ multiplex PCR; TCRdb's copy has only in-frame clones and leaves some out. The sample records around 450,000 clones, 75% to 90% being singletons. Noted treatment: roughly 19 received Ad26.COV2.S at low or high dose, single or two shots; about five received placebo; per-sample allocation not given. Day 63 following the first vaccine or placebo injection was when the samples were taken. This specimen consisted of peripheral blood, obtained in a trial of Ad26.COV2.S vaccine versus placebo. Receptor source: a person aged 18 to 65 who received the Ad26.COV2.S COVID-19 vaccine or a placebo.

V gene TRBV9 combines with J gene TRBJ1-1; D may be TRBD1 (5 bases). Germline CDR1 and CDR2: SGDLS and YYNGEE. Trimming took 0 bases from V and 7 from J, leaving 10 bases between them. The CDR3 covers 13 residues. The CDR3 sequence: CASSVDDSREAFF. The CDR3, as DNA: TGTGCCAGCAGCGTAGATGACAGTCGTGAAGCTTTCTTT.

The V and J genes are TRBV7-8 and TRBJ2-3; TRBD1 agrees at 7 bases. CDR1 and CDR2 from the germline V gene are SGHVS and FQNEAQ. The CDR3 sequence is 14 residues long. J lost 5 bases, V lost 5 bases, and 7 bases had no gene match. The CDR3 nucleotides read TGTGCCAGCAGCCCCATGACAGGGAAAGATACGCAGTATTTT. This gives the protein CASSPMTGKDTQYF. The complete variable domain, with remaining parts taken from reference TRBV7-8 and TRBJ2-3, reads GAGVSQSPRYKVAKRGQDVALRCDPISGHVSLFWYQQALGQGPEFLTYFQNEAQLDKSGLPSDRFFAERPEGSVSTLKIQRTQQEDSAVYLCASSPMTGKDTQYFGPGTRLTVL.

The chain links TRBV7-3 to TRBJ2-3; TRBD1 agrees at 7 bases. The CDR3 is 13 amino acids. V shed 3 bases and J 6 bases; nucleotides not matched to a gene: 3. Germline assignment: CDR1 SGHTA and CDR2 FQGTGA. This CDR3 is CASSLTGQDTQYF. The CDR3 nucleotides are TGTGCCAGCAGCTTGACAGGGCAGGATACGCAGTATTTT.

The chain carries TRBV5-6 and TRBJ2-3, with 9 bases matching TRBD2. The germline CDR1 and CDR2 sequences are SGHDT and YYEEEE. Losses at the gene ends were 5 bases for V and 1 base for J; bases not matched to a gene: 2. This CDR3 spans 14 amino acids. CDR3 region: CASRRLAGTDTQYF. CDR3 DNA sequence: TGTGCCAGCAGGCGACTAGCGGGCACAGATACGCAGTATTTT.

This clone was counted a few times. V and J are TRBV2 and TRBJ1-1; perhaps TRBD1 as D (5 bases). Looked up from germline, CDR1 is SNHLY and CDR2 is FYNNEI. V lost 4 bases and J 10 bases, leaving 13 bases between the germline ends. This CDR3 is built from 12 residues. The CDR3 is CASSATGTGAFF. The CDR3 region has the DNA TGTGCCAGCAGTGCCACCGGGACGGGAGCTTTCTTT.

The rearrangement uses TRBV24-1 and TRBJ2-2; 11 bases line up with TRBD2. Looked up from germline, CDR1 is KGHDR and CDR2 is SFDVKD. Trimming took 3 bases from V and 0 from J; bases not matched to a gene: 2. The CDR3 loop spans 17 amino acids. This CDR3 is CATSDLTSGTNTGELFF. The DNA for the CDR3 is TGTGCCACCAGTGATCTGACTAGCGGGACGAACACCGGGGAGCTGTTTTTT.

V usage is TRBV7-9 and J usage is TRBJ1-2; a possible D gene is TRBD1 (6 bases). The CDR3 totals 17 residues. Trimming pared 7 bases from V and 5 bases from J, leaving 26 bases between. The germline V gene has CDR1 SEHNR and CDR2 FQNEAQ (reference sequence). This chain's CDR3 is CASTTLKGDGRWYGYTF. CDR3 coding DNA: TGTGCCAGCACCACTTTGAAGGGGGACGGCCGGTGGTATGGCTACACCTTC. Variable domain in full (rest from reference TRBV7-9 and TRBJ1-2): DTGVSQNPRHKITKRGQNVTFRCDPISEHNRLYWYRQTLGQGPEFLTYFQNEAQLEKSRLLSDRFSAERPKGSFSTLEIQRTEQGDSAMYLCASTTLKGDGRWYGYTFGSGTRLTVV.

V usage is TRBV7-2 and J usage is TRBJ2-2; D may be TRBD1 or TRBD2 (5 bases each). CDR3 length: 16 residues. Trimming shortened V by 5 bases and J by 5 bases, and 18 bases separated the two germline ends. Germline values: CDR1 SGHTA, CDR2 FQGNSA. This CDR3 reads CASSPLRDAGTGELFF. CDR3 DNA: TGTGCCAGCAGCCCCCTTAGGGACGCGGGTACCGGGGAGCTGTTTTTT.

CDR3 sequence: CASSLGTGGLNIQYF. DNA for the CDR3: TGTGCCAGCAGTTTAGGGACAGGGGGATTAAACATTCAGTACTTC. The chain links TRBV2 to TRBJ2-4; 11 bases match TRBD1. This CDR3 contains 15 residues. The J segment lost 6 bases and the V segment lost 5 bases, leaving 6 bases of the junction unmatched. Germline CDR1 and CDR2: SNHLY and FYNNEI. The full variable domain, its missing parts supplied by reference TRBV2 and TRBJ2-4, is EPEVTQTPSHQVTQMGQEVILRCVPISNHLYFYWYRQILGQKVEFLVSFYNNEISEKSEIFDDQFSVERPDGSNFTLKIRSTKLEDSAMYFCASSLGTGGLNIQYFGAGTRLSVL.

In DNA form, the CDR3 reads TGTGCCAGCAGCCCTCGAGAGTCCGGGCGGGCTGGCTACACCTTC. Protein product: CASSPRESGRAGYTF. The genes are TRBV3-1 (or the pseudogene TRBV3-2) and TRBJ1-2; D unclear. Looked up from germline, CDR1 is LGHDT and CDR2 is YNNKEL (reference sequence). This CDR3 region has 15 residues. Trimming took off 4 bases at V and 7 bases at J, with 19 bases between the two ends.

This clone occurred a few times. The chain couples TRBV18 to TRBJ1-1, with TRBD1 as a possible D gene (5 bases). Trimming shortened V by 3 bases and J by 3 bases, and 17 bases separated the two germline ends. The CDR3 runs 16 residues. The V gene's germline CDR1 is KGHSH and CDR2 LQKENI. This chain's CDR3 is CASSPAIWGGDTEAFF. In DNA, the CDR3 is TGTGCCAGCTCACCGGCGATCTGGGGGGGAGACACTGAAGCTTTCTTT.

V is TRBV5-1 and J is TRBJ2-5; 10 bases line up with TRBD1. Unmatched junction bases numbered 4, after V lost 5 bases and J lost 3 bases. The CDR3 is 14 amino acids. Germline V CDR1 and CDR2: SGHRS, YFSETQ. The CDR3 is CASSRTGGEETQYF. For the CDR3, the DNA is TGCGCCAGCAGTCGGACAGGGGGGGAAGAGACCCAGTACTTC.

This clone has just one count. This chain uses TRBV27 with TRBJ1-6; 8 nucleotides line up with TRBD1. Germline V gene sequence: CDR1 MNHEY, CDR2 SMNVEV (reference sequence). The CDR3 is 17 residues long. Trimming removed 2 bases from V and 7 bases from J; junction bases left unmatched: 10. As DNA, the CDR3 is TGTGCCAGCAGTTTAGAATCAGGGACAGGTGGAAATTCACCCCTCCACTTT. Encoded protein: CASSLESGTGGNSPLHF.

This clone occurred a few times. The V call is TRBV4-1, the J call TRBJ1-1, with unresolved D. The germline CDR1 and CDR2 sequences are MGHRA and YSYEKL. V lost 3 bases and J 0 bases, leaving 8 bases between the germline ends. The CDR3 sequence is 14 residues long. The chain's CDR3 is CASSHNSMNTEAFF. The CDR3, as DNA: TGCGCCAGCAGCCATAACAGCATGAACACTGAAGCTTTCTTT.

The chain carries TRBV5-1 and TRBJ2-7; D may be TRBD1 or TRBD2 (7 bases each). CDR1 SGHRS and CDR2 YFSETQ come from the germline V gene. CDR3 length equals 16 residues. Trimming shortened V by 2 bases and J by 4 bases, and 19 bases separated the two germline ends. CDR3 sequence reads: CASSFSQGGWIYEQYF. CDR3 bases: TGCGCCAGCAGCTTTTCCCAGGGGGGGTGGATATACGAGCAGTACTTC.

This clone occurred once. The CDR3 sequence: CSVVGGGVELGSYTF. CDR3 DNA: TGCAGCGTTGTCGGAGGGGGCGTCGAACTGGGTAGCTACACCTTC. V is TRBV29-1 and J is TRBJ1-2, with 7 bases identical to TRBD1. CDR1 and CDR2 (germline): SQVTM, ANQGSEA. V shed 4 bases and J 9 bases; nucleotides not matched to a gene: 17. This CDR3 is built from 15 residues.

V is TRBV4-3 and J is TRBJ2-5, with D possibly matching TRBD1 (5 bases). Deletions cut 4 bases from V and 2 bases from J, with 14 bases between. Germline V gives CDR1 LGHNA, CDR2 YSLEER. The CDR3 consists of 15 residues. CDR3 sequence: CASSRVMTAQETQYF. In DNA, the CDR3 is TGCGCCAGCAGCCGAGTTATGACAGCGCAAGAGACCCAGTACTTC.